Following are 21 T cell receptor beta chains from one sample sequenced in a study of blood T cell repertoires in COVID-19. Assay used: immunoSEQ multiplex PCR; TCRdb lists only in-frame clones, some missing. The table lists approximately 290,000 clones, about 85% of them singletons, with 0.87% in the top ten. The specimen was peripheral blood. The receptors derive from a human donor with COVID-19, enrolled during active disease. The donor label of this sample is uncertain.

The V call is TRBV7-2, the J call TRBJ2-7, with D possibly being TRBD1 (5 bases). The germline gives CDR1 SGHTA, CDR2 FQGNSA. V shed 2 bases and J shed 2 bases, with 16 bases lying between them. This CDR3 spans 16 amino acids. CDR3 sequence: CASSLNGATLAYEQYF. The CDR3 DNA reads TGTGCCAGCAGCTTAAATGGGGCTACCCTCGCCTACGAGCAGTACTTC.

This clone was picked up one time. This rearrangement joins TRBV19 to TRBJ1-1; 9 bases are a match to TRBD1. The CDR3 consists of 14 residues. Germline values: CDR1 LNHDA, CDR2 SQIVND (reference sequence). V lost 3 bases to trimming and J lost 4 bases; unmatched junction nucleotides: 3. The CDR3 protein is CASSMDRGATEAFF. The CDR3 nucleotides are TGTGCCAGTAGTATGGACAGGGGAGCCACTGAAGCTTTCTTT.

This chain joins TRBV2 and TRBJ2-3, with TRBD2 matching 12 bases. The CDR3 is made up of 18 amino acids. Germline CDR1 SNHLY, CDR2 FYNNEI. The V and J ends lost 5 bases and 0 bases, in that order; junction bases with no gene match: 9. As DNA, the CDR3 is TGTGCCAGCAGTACCCGGACTAGCGGGGCCTTGAGCACAGATACGCAGTATTTT. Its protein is CASSTRTSGALSTDTQYF.

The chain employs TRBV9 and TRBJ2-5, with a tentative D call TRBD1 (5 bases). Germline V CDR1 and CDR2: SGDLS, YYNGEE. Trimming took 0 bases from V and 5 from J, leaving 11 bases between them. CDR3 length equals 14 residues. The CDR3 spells CASSVGGSRETQYF. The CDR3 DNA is TGTGCCAGCAGCGTAGGGGGCAGCCGCGAGACCCAGTACTTC. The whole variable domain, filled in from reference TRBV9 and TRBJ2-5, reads DSGVTQTPKHLITATGQRVTLRCSPRSGDLSVYWYQQSLDQGLQFLIQYYNGEERAKGNILERFSAQQFPDLHSELNLSSLELGDSALYFCASSVGGSRETQYFGPGTRLLVL.

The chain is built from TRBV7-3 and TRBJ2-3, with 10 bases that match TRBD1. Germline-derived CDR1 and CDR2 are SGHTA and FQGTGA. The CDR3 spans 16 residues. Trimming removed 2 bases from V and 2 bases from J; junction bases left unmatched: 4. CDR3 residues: CASSLRQGAVTDTQYF. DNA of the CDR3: TGTGCCAGCAGCTTACGACAGGGGGCGGTCACAGATACGCAGTATTTT.

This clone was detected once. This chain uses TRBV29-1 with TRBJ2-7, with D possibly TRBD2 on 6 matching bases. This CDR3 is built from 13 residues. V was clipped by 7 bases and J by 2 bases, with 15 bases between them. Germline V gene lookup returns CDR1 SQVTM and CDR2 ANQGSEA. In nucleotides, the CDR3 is TGCAGCGCCGGAGGTGGCGGGGCCTACGAGCAGTACTTC. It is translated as CSAGGGGAYEQYF.

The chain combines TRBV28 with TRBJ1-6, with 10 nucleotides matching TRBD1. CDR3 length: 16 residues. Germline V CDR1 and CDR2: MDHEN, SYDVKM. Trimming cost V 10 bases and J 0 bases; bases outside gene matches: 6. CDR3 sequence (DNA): TGTGCCACCTCCGACAGGGGGCCCTCCTATAATTCACCCCTCCACTTT. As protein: CATSDRGPSYNSPLHF.

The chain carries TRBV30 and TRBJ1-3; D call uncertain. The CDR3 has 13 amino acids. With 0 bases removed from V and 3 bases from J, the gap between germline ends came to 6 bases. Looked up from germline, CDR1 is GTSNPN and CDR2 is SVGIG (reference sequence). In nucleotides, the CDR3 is TGTGCCTGGAGTGTAATCATTGGAAACACCATATATTTT. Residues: CAWSVIIGNTIYF.

The DNA of the CDR3 is TGTGCCAGCAGTTATACAGTGGATTCACCCCTCCACTTT. This sequence encodes CASSYTVDSPLHF. The chain carries TRBV5-4 and TRBJ1-6; no clear D gene. The CDR3 is made up of 13 amino acids. Germline V gene data show CDR1 as SGHNT and CDR2 as YYREEE (reference sequence). Trimming stripped 5 bases from V and 8 bases from J, with 11 bases between. The full variable domain, in which reference TRBV5-4 and TRBJ1-6 provide the parts outside the CDR3, is ETGVTQSPTHLIKTRGQQVTLRCSSQSGHNTVSWYQQALGQGPQFIFQYYREEENGRGNFPPRFSGLQFPNYSSELNVNALELDDSALYLCASSYTVDSPLHFGNGTRLTVT.

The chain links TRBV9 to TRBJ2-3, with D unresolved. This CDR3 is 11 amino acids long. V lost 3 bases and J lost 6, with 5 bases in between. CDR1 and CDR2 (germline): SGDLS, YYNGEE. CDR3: CASSAFDTQYF. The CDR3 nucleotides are TGTGCCAGCAGCGCCTTTGATACGCAGTATTTT.

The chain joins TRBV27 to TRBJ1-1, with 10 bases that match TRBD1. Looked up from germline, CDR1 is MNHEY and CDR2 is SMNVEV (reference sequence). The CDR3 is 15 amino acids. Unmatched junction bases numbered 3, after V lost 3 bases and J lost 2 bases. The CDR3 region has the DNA TGTGCCAGCAGTTTTTGGGACAGGGGAAACACTGAAGCTTTCTTT. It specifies CASSFWDRGNTEAFF.

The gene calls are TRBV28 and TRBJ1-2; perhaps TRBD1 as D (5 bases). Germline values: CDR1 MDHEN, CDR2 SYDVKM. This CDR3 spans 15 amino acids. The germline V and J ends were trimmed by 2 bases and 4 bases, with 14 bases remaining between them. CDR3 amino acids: CASSLSNGGGYGYTF. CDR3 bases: TGTGCCAGCAGTTTAAGCAACGGGGGAGGCTATGGCTACACCTTC.

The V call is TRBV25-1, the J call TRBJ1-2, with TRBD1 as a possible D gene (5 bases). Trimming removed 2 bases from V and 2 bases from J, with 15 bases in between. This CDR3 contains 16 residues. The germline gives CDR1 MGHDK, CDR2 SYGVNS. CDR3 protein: CASSENWGRPNYGYTF. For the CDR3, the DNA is TGTGCCAGCAGTGAAAATTGGGGCAGGCCGAACTATGGCTACACCTTC.

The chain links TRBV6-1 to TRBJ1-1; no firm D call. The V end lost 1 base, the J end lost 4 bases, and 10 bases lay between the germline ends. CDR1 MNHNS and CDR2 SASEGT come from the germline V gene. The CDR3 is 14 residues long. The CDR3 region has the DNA TGTGCCAGCAGTGAAGTTCGGGGTACCACTGAAGCTTTCTTT. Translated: CASSEVRGTTEAFF.

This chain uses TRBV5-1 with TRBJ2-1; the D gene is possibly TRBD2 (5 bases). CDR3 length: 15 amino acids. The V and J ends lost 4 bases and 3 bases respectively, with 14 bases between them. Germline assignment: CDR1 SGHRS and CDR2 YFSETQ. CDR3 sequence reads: CASSLGGGGYNEQFF. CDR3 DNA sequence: TGCGCCAGCAGCCTCGGAGGAGGCGGCTACAATGAGCAGTTCTTC.

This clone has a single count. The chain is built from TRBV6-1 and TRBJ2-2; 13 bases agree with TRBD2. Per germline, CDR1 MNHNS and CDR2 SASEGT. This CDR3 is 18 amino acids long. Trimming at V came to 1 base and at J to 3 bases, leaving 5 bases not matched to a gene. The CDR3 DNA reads TGTGCCAGCAGTGAAGTACTAGCGGGAGGGCCGGACACCGGGGAGCTGTTTTTT. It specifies CASSEVLAGGPDTGELFF.

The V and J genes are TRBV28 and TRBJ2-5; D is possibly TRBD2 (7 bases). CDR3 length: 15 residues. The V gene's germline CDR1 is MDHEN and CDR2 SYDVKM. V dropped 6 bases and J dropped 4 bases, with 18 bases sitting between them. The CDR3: CASSLRGGGGETQYF. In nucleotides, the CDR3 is TGTGCCAGCAGCCTGAGGGGAGGGGGGGGAGAGACCCAGTACTTC.

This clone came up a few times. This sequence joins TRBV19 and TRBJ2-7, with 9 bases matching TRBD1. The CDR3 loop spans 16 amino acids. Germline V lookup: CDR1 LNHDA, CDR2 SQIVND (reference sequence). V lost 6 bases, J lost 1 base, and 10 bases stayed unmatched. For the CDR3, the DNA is TGTGCCAGTAGCTTTTCCGCCGGGACAGGGTCCTACGAGCAGTACTTC. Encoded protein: CASSFSAGTGSYEQYF.

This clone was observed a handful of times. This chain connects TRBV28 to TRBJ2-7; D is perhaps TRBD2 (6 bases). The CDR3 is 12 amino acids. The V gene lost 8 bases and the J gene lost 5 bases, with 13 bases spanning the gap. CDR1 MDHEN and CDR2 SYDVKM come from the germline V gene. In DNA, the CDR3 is TGTGCCAGCTTGGGGGGTGGAAACGAGCAGTACTTC. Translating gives CASLGGGNEQYF.

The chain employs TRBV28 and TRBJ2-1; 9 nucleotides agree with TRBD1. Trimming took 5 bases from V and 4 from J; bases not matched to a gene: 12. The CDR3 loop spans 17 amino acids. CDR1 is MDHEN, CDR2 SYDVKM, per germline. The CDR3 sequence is CASSPPQTGGLYNEQFF. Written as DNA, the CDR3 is TGTGCCAGCAGTCCACCCCAGACAGGGGGACTTTACAATGAGCAGTTCTTC.

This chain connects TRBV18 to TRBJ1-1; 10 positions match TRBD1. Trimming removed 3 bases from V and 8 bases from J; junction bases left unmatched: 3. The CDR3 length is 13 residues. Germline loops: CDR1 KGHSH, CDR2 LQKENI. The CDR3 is CASSPWTGGEAFF. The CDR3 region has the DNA TGTGCCAGCTCACCTTGGACAGGGGGAGAAGCTTTCTTT.